Listed here are 19 T cell receptor beta chains from one sample, sequenced in a study of T cell responses to AZD1222 COVID-19 vaccine. Data came from immunoSEQ multiplex PCR; TCRdb stores just in-frame clones and leaves some out. The sample includes 150,000 to 180,000 clones, approximately 87% of them seen just once. Material: peripheral blood, obtained on day 0 of MenACWY control vaccination. The receptors here all came from an adult in good health.

The chain joins TRBV13 to TRBJ2-7; 8 bases agree with TRBD1. Germline CDR1 and CDR2: PRHDT and FYEKMQ (reference sequence). V lost 4 bases to trimming and J lost 4 bases; unmatched junction nucleotides: 9. The CDR3 sequence is 15 residues long. CDR3 protein: CASSSNPGQVYEQYF. The CDR3 DNA sequence: TGTGCCAGCAGCTCCAATCCGGGACAGGTTTACGAGCAGTACTTC.

The CDR3 nucleotides are TGCGCCAGCAGCTTGTCCGGGACAGGGTCCGGAAACACCATATATTTT. As protein: CASSLSGTGSGNTIYF. V gene TRBV5-1 combines with J gene TRBJ1-3; 9 nucleotides match TRBD1. This CDR3 region has 16 residues. V gave up 1 base and J gave up 4 bases; unmatched junction bases: 6. CDR1 and CDR2 (germline): SGHRS, YFSETQ.

This chain uses TRBV6-5 with TRBJ2-7; 13 bases agree with TRBD2. The junction had 11 bases not matched to a gene; V was cut back by 8 bases and J by 7 bases. The CDR3 runs 15 residues. Looked up from germline, CDR1 is MNHEY and CDR2 is SVGAGI. As DNA, the CDR3 is TGTGCCAGCCAATTGACTAGCGGGAGGCCGTGGGAGCAGTACTTC. It translates to CASQLTSGRPWEQYF.

The chain links TRBV19 to TRBJ1-2; D is possibly TRBD1 (5 bases). V was clipped by 5 bases and J by 7 bases, with 11 bases between them. Looked up from germline, CDR1 is LNHDA and CDR2 is SQIVND (reference sequence). The CDR3 extends over 12 amino acids. CDR3 region: CASSHGGGGYTF. In nucleotides, the CDR3 is TGTGCCAGTAGTCACGGGGGAGGTGGCTACACCTTC.

This chain joins TRBV7-2 and TRBJ1-5, with 10 positions matching TRBD1. Germline-derived CDR1 and CDR2 are SGHTA and FQGNSA. Trimming cost V 4 bases and J 5 bases; bases outside gene matches: 17. The CDR3 is 19 amino acids. The CDR3 reads CASSSRAGTGVASHQPQHF. The CDR3 DNA reads as TGTGCCAGCAGCTCACGAGCCGGGACAGGGGTCGCGAGCCATCAGCCCCAGCATTTT.

The rearrangement joins TRBV2 to TRBJ2-2, with D unresolved. Germline CDR1 is SNHLY and CDR2 is FYNNEI. This CDR3 is 15 amino acids long. The ends were cut back, 6 bases at V and 4 bases at J, with 15 bases in the middle. The CDR3 loop reads CASRLTPDSTGELFF. Written as DNA, the CDR3 is TGTGCCAGCAGGCTTACCCCGGATTCCACCGGGGAGCTGTTTTTT.

The chain has TRBV24-1 and TRBJ2-1; no reliable D call. Between the trimmed V and J ends, which lost 0 bases and 0 bases, there was a span of 14 bases. The CDR3 loop spans 18 amino acids. Germline V gene data show CDR1 as KGHDR and CDR2 as SFDVKD. In DNA, the CDR3 is TGTGCCACCAGTGATTTGAGGGTAGGGAAGAGCTCCTACAATGAGCAGTTCTTC. Translation: CATSDLRVGKSSYNEQFF.

The chain combines TRBV7-9 with TRBJ2-3; D is possibly TRBD1 (7 bases). Germline CDR1 and CDR2: SEHNR and FQNEAQ (reference sequence). The CDR3 is 12 residues long. V shed 11 bases and J shed 4 bases, with 13 bases lying between them. DNA for the CDR3: TGTGCCGAAGACAGGGAGGCAGATACGCAGTATTTT. It yields the protein CAEDREADTQYF.

The CDR3 loop is CASSKTSGGYEQYF. CDR3 DNA: TGCGCCAGCAGTAAGACTAGCGGGGGGTACGAGCAGTACTTC. This sequence joins TRBV5-1 and TRBJ2-7; 13 bases fit TRBD2. The CDR3 is 14 amino acids. V lost 5 bases to trimming and J lost 4 bases; unmatched junction nucleotides: 3. Germline V CDR1 and CDR2: SGHRS, YFSETQ.

The CDR3 spells CASSSGPLGAGNTIYF. DNA for the CDR3: TGTGCCAGCAGCTCGGGCCCTCTTGGGGCTGGAAACACCATATATTTT. The gene calls are TRBV7-3 and TRBJ1-3; D call uncertain. CDR1 and CDR2 from the germline V gene are SGHTA and FQGTGA. The CDR3 spans 16 residues. Trimming removed 4 bases at V and 2 bases at J, with 15 bases between.

The chain recombines TRBV29-1 with TRBJ1-1, with 7 bases lining up with TRBD1. Losses at the gene ends were 6 bases for V and 1 base for J; bases not matched to a gene: 2. The CDR3 spans 12 residues. In germline, CDR1 is SQVTM, CDR2 ANQGSEA. In nucleotides, the CDR3 is TGCAGCGTACGACAGGGGAACACTGAAGCTTTCTTT. Protein product: CSVRQGNTEAFF.

The chain joins TRBV4-3 to TRBJ1-6, with 7 bases that match TRBD1. The CDR3 has 15 amino acids. After removal of 2 bases from V and 5 bases from J, the junction contained 3 bases not matched to a gene. Germline V CDR1 and CDR2: LGHNA, YSLEER. The CDR3 is CASSQKGANNSPLHF. CDR3 nucleotide sequence: TGCGCCAGCAGCCAAAAGGGGGCCAATAATTCACCCCTCCACTTT.

V usage is TRBV27 and J usage is TRBJ2-7; no reliable D call. CDR1 and CDR2 from the germline V gene are MNHEY and SMNVEV (reference sequence). The CDR3 contains 10 residues. The ends were cut back, 6 bases at V and 3 bases at J, with 3 bases in the middle. CDR3 sequence (DNA): TGTGCCAGCAGGCACTACGAGCAGTACGTC. It yields the protein CASRHYEQYV.

This clone occurred once. This chain connects TRBV6-5 to TRBJ1-1; D gene unclear. Germline assignment: CDR1 MNHEY and CDR2 SVGAGI. V was cut by 4 bases and J by 3 bases, with 18 bases left in between. The CDR3 consists of 16 residues. CDR3 DNA: TGTGCCAGCAGTTCCCTCGGTTGGCCACGCCACACTGAAGCTTTCTTT. Translation: CASSSLGWPRHTEAFF.

The CDR3 nucleotides read TGTGCCAGCTCCCGGAGCGCGGGAGTAACTGCCTACGAGCAGTACTTC. Its translation is CASSRSAGVTAYEQYF. This chain connects TRBV18 to TRBJ2-7; 7 nucleotides line up with TRBD2. The CDR3 covers 16 residues. The J segment lost 2 bases and the V segment lost 6 bases, leaving 13 bases of the junction unmatched. The germline gives CDR1 KGHSH, CDR2 LQKENI.

This clone was seen more than once but under ten times. The chain is built from TRBV5-4 and TRBJ2-2; 8 nucleotides match TRBD2. CDR3 length: 16 amino acids. CDR1 is SGHNT and CDR2 is YYREEE in the germline V gene (reference sequence). Germline trimming cut 6 bases from V and 5 bases from J; bases unmatched to any gene: 12. As DNA, the CDR3 is TGTGCCAGCAACTACATAGCGGGATCTTGGACCGGGGAGCTGTTTTTT. It codes for CASNYIAGSWTGELFF.

This clone was seen a handful of times. The chain joins TRBV19 to TRBJ1-2; 9 nucleotides agree with TRBD1. This CDR3 is built from 16 residues. Germline-derived CDR1 and CDR2 are LNHDA and SQIVND (reference sequence). V shed 7 bases, J shed 1 base, and the junction held 10 bases outside the gene matches. The CDR3: CASNPDRDRVNYGYTF. The CDR3, as DNA: TGTGCCAGTAATCCTGACCGGGACAGGGTTAACTATGGCTACACCTTC.

This chain links TRBV9 with TRBJ2-3; D unclear. V was pared by 0 bases and J by 0 bases, with 5 bases between. The CDR3 sequence is 14 residues long. Germline CDR1 reads SGDLS; CDR2 reads YYNGEE. DNA for the CDR3: TGTGCCAGCAGCGTAGGACCAAGCACAGATACGCAGTATTTT. This sequence encodes CASSVGPSTDTQYF.

This clone was counted a few times. The chain uses TRBV11-3 and TRBJ2-2; D uncertain. Trimming cost V 5 bases and J 3 bases, with 13 bases left between them. This CDR3 is 15 amino acids long. Germline assignment: CDR1 SGHNT and CDR2 YENEEA. The CDR3 nucleotides read TGTGCCAGCAGCCCCGCGGAGATCGACACCGGGGAGCTGTTTTTT. This translates into CASSPAEIDTGELFF.